These 13 T cell receptor beta chains were sequenced from one sample in a study of control samples from healthy donors and cancer patients. The method was immunoSEQ multiplex PCR; TCRdb's version includes in-frame clones alone and lacks a portion of them. The table has approximately 220,000 clones, roughly 94% seen once; the top ten hold roughly 1.6%. Sequencing was carried out using blood. The source is a man in his fifties in good health.

This chain connects TRBV7-3 to TRBJ2-3; no clear D. V lost 1 base and J lost 4, with 12 bases in between. The germline gives CDR1 SGHTA, CDR2 FQGTGA. The CDR3 covers 15 residues. CDR3 residues: CASSLMGNWADTQYF. Written as DNA, the CDR3 is TGTGCCAGCAGCTTAATGGGGAATTGGGCAGATACGCAGTATTTT.

The V call is TRBV7-9, the J call TRBJ2-7; TRBD1 agrees at 7 bases. The CDR3 length is 15 residues. Germline V gives CDR1 SEHNR, CDR2 FQNEAQ (reference sequence). V lost 5 bases, J lost 1 base, and 8 bases stayed unmatched. Here the CDR3 DNA reads TGTGCCAGCAGCCCTCGGACAGGTTTGTCCTACGAGCAGTACTTC. Residues: CASSPRTGLSYEQYF.

V and J are TRBV5-1 and TRBJ1-6; unclear D gene. CDR1 is SGHRS, CDR2 YFSETQ, per germline. Trimming took 0 bases from V and 0 from J, leaving 10 bases between them. This CDR3 contains 17 residues. The DNA of the CDR3 is TGCGCCAGCAGCTTGGCCAAGTCCAGCTCCTATAATTCACCCCTCCACTTT. Translated, it gives CASSLAKSSSYNSPLHF.

This chain joins TRBV6-2 or TRBV6-3 and TRBJ2-7; D gene uncertain. The germline gives CDR1 MNHEY, CDR2 SVGEGT. There are 13 residues in the CDR3. V lost 8 bases and J lost 2, with 13 bases in between. The CDR3 protein is CASCPTYAYEQYF. CDR3 sequence (DNA): TGTGCCAGCTGCCCGACCTATGCCTACGAGCAGTACTTC.

This chain joins TRBV5-4 and TRBJ1-3; D is possibly TRBD1 (5 bases). This CDR3 region has 15 residues. Between the trimmed V and J ends, which lost 0 bases and 2 bases, there was a span of 9 bases. CDR1 is SGHNT and CDR2 is YYREEE in the germline V gene (reference sequence). CDR3 region: CASSLDAGTGNTIYF. The CDR3 DNA reads as TGTGCCAGCAGCTTGGACGCAGGGACTGGAAACACCATATATTTT.

The rearrangement joins TRBV21-1 to TRBJ1-2; no check of the table's D call, TRBD1, against the DNA was made. TRBV21-1 is recorded as a pseudogene. The length of the CDR3 is 12 residues. In DNA form, the CDR3 reads TGTGCCAGCAGCGCACAGGGGTATGGCTACACCTTC. As protein: CASSAQGYGYTF.

This rearrangement joins TRBV7-9 to TRBJ2-7, with D tentatively TRBD2 (6 bases). This CDR3 is 13 amino acids long. CDR1 is SEHNR, CDR2 FQNEAQ, per germline (reference sequence). The CDR3 loop reads CASSLAGPGVFRV. The CDR3 region has the DNA TGTGCCAGCAGCTTGGCGGGACCCGGGGTTTTCCGCGTC.

This chain uses TRBV6-5 with TRBJ1-2, with 7 bases matching TRBD1. There are 13 residues in the CDR3. V dropped 2 bases and J dropped 8; count of bases not matched to a gene: 5. Germline lookup yields CDR1 MNHEY and CDR2 SVGAGI. In nucleotides, the CDR3 is TGTGCCAGCAGTTACAGGGGGCCGGGAGGCTACACCTTC. Translated: CASSYRGPGGYTF.

The rearrangement uses TRBV3-1 (or the pseudogene TRBV3-2) and TRBJ1-4, with 12 nucleotides matching TRBD1. V dropped 3 bases and J dropped 8; count of bases not matched to a gene: 7. Looked up from germline, CDR1 is LGHDT and CDR2 is YNNKEL (reference sequence). The CDR3 totals 16 residues. CDR3 in DNA: TGTGCCAGCAGCCAGCGCCGGGACAGGGGGCGAGAAAAACTGTTTTTT. The encoded protein is CASSQRRDRGREKLFF.

This chain links TRBV7-2 with TRBJ1-1, with D perhaps TRBD1 (6 bases). V was cut by 5 bases and J by 5 bases, with 18 bases left in between. Germline V gene lookup returns CDR1 SGHTA and CDR2 FQGNSA. The CDR3 extends over 15 amino acids. The CDR3 sequence is CASSVISGAHTEAFF. CDR3 coding DNA: TGTGCCAGCAGCGTAATCTCAGGGGCGCATACTGAAGCTTTCTTT.

The V call is TRBV30, the J call TRBJ1-3, with D unresolved. Germline V gene sequence: CDR1 GTSNPN, CDR2 SVGIG (reference sequence). V was cut by 5 bases and J by 0 bases, with 8 bases left in between. The CDR3 contains 13 residues. The chain's CDR3 is CAWAIHSGNTIYF. The CDR3 region has the DNA TGTGCCTGGGCTATACACTCTGGAAACACCATATATTTT.

Concerning this clone: Other DNA variants within this sample encode the same CDR3. The rearrangement joins TRBV18 to TRBJ2-1; D gene unclear. V was shortened by 2 bases and J by 6 bases, with 8 bases between the two germline ends. Germline assignment: CDR1 KGHSH and CDR2 LQKENI. The CDR3 sequence is 13 residues long. CDR3 residues: CASSPLVGNEQFF. In DNA, the CDR3 is TGTGCCAGCTCACCATTGGTCGGCAATGAGCAGTTCTTC.

The chain has TRBV15 and TRBJ2-5; 10 nucleotides agree with TRBD2. V shed 7 bases and J 5 bases; nucleotides not matched to a gene: 19. The CDR3 runs 18 residues. From germline, CDR1 is LNHNV and CDR2 YYDKDF (reference sequence). CDR3 nucleotide sequence: TGTGCCACCACCGTATTCTCCTCTGAGCGGGGGGGCCTGGAGACCCAGTACTTC. Protein product: CATTVFSSERGGLETQYF.